These 12 T cell receptor beta chains were all obtained from the same sample, sequenced in a study of cytomegalovirus exposure and HLA in healthy donors. The study ran its PCR with 60 Vbeta and 13 Jbeta primers. Sequenced by immunoSEQ multiplex PCR; TCRdb stores in-frame clones only, minus some. Here the sample spans under 150,000 clones, over 65% being singletons. Sequencing was carried out using PBMCs. Source of these receptors: a male donor in good health and CMV-seronegative.

In DNA, the CDR3 is TGTGCCAGTAGTGAGGACTACAATCAGCCCCAGCATTTT. Translating it yields CASSEDYNQPQHF. The chain joins TRBV19 to TRBJ1-5, with D unclear. Trimming pared 5 bases from V and 3 bases from J, leaving 8 bases between. The length of the CDR3 is 13 residues. Looked up from germline, CDR1 is LNHDA and CDR2 is SQIVND (reference sequence).

This chain uses TRBV15 with TRBJ1-5; D perhaps matches TRBD1 (5 bases). Germline V CDR1 and CDR2: LNHNV, YYDKDF (reference sequence). This CDR3 has 15 residues. V lost 1 base, J lost 4 bases, and 11 bases lay in between. Here the CDR3 reads CATSRALEGNQPQHF. CDR3 in DNA: TGTGCCACCAGCAGAGCATTGGAGGGGAATCAGCCCCAGCATTTT.

This clone has a single count. This chain links TRBV29-1 with TRBJ2-1; D gene unclear. There are 12 residues in the CDR3. V lost 6 bases, J lost 6 bases, and 12 bases lay in between. Germline V lookup: CDR1 SQVTM, CDR2 ANQGSEA. The CDR3 reads CSVYRRGNEQFF. The CDR3 coding sequence is TGCAGCGTATATCGACGAGGCAATGAGCAGTTCTTC.

The rearrangement uses TRBV29-1 and TRBJ2-5, with D possibly being TRBD1 (6 bases). The V end lost 7 bases, the J end lost 4 bases, and 13 bases lay between the germline ends. The V gene's germline CDR1 is SQVTM and CDR2 ANQGSEA. The CDR3 runs to 12 residues. In DNA form, the CDR3 reads TGCAGCGCAAACAGGGATTTAGAGACCCAGTACTTC. Its translation is CSANRDLETQYF.

The chain employs TRBV6-5 and TRBJ2-7, with a possible D match to TRBD2 (6 bases). The V gene lost 5 bases and the J gene lost 6 bases, with 8 bases spanning the gap. CDR3 length: 11 amino acids. In germline, CDR1 is MNHEY, CDR2 SVGAGI. CDR3: CASSRGGEQYF. The CDR3 nucleotides are TGTGCCAGCAGTCGGGGAGGCGAGCAGTACTTC.

The chain couples TRBV10-2 to TRBJ2-1, with D possibly matching TRBD2 (6 bases). The germline V gene encodes CDR1 WSHSY and CDR2 SAAADI. This CDR3 is 13 amino acids long. The V gene lost 5 bases and the J gene lost 7 bases, with 12 bases spanning the gap. The CDR3 bases are TGCGCCAGCAGTTTGGGACTCCTTAATGAGCAGTTCTTC. It translates to CASSLGLLNEQFF.

The chain has TRBV7-3 and TRBJ2-6; a weak D match, TRBD2 (7 bases). The CDR3 runs to 17 residues. V was pared by 0 bases and J by 3 bases, with 12 bases between. Germline V gene sequence: CDR1 SGHTA, CDR2 FQGTGA. CDR3 sequence: CASSLTGGQDGANVLTF. As DNA, the CDR3 is TGTGCCAGCAGCTTAACCGGGGGGCAGGATGGGGCCAACGTCCTGACTTTC.

The V call is TRBV19, the J call TRBJ1-1; 8 bases line up with TRBD1. CDR3 length equals 15 residues. With 3 bases clipped from V and 5 bases from J, the junction kept 8 bases outside the gene matches. The germline CDR1 and CDR2 sequences are LNHDA and SQIVND (reference sequence). The CDR3: CASSIGRTGWTEAFF. The CDR3 nucleotides are TGTGCCAGTAGTATCGGGAGGACAGGGTGGACTGAAGCTTTCTTT.

The chain uses TRBV28 and TRBJ2-2; possibly TRBD2 for D (7 bases). Trimming stripped 3 bases from V and 2 bases from J, with 10 bases between. The CDR3 totals 15 residues. Per the germline V gene, CDR1 is MDHEN and CDR2 is SYDVKM. CDR3 nucleotide sequence: TGTGCCAGCAGTTTCGGGGGGACAAACACCGGGGAGCTGTTTTTT. It translates to CASSFGGTNTGELFF.

This chain connects TRBV5-1 to TRBJ2-5; 8 bases align to TRBD1. CDR3 length: 14 residues. CDR1 is SGHRS, CDR2 YFSETQ, per germline. Trimming removed 8 bases from V and 2 bases from J; junction bases left unmatched: 8. This chain's CDR3 is CASTTGGLQETQYF. The DNA of the CDR3 is TGCGCCAGTACTACAGGGGGTTTACAAGAGACCCAGTACTTC. The variable domain in full, completed from reference TRBV5-1 and TRBJ2-5, reads KAGVTQTPRYLIKTRGQQVTLSCSPISGHRSVSWYQQTPGQGLQFLFEYFSETQRNKGNFPGRFSGRQFSNSRSEMNVSTLELGDSALYLCASTTGGLQETQYFGPGTRLLVL.

The chain is built from TRBV11-2 and TRBJ2-3; D is undetermined. V lost 1 base and J 6 bases, leaving 2 bases between the germline ends. The germline V gene has CDR1 SGHAT and CDR2 FQNNGV. This CDR3 has 11 amino acids. This CDR3 is CASSLADTQYF. The CDR3 DNA follows: TGTGCCAGCAGCTTAGCGGATACGCAGTATTTT.

This chain joins TRBV7-2 and TRBJ1-5; D is undetermined. Trimming took off 6 bases at V and 4 bases at J, with 7 bases between the two ends. Germline V gene sequence: CDR1 SGHTA, CDR2 FQGNSA. The CDR3 is made up of 12 amino acids. Here the CDR3 DNA reads TGTGCCAGCAGTTCCGTTAATCAGCCCCAGCATTTT. This gives the protein CASSSVNQPQHF.